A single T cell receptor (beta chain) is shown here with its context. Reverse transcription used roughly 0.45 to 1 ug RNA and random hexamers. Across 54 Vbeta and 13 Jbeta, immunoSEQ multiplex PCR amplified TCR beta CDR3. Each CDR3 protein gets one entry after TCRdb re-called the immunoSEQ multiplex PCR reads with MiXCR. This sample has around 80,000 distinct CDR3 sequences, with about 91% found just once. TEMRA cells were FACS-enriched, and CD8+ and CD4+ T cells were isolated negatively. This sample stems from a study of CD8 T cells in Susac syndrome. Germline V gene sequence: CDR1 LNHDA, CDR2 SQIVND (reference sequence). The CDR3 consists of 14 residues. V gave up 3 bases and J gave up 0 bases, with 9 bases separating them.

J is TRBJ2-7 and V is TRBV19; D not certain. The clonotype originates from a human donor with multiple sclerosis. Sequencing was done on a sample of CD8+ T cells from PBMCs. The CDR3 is CASSIRPDSYEQYF. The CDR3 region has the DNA TGTGCCAGTAGTATCCGTCCCGACTCCTACGAGCAGTACTTC.